This T cell receptor (beta chain) originates from a study of blood T cells in healthy people across ages. This clonotype turned up a few times. Combining a sample-barcoded 5' primer with a J-beta primer mix, a second PCR ran for about 7 to 11 cycles. MiXCR, run by TCRdb on the 5' RACE reads, gives a single entry per CDR3 protein. The sample comprises fewer than 2 million distinct CDR3 sequences, around 40% of which are singletons, and 23% rests with the top ten. Trimming took off 0 bases at V and 7 bases at J, with 15 bases between the two ends. The CDR3 consists of 14 residues. In germline, CDR1 is DFQATT, CDR2 SNEGSKA (reference sequence).

The V gene is TRBV20-1, the J gene TRBJ1-2; D is unclear. Sequencing was done on a sample of blood. This clonotype was obtained from a human donor in good health. For the CDR3, the DNA is TGCAGTGCTAGAGATACGCATGGGGTAGCTGGCTACACCTTC. It is translated as CSARDTHGVAGYTF.